The T cell receptor beta chain described here comes from a study of cytomegalovirus exposure and HLA in healthy donors. The study's findings and limits: Further analysis, carried out later, found HLA-associated TCR beta chains more clonally expanded than equally common other chains.

Researchers ran the PCR with 60 Vbeta and 13 Jbeta primers. The assay was immunoSEQ multiplex PCR, and TCRdb's table has in-frame clones only and misses some. The sample carries around 170,000 clones, about 85% recorded once. CDR3 length: 16 amino acids. CDR1 is LNHDA, CDR2 SQIVND, per germline (reference sequence). The V and J ends lost 7 bases and 5 bases, in that order; junction bases with no gene match: 10. Concerning this clone itself: Its antigen remains unidentified.

The material sequenced was PBMCs. The chain is built from TRBV19 and TRBJ2-2; TRBD2 matches at 10 bases. This receptor was obtained from a girl aged 5 to 17 in good health and CMV-seropositive. CDR3 residues: CASTLLAGMYTGELFF. The CDR3 coding sequence is TGTGCCAGTACCTTACTAGCGGGAATGTATACCGGGGAGCTGTTTTTT.